Presented here are 3 T cell receptor beta chains from one specimen sequenced in a study of beta chain features in type 1 diabetes. Expressed TCRB transcripts were sequenced because the isolated RNA had all been reverse transcribed beforehand. Some clones are missing from TCRdb's copy, which holds only in-frame ones; the method was immunoSEQ multiplex PCR. The data contain tens of thousands of clones, approximately 32% of them seen just once; the ten biggest clones take up roughly 0.44%. The source material was stem cell memory CD4+ T cells from blood. These receptors originate from a young woman in good health.

The genes are TRBV5-6 and TRBJ1-4; no definite D call. Looked up from germline, CDR1 is SGHDT and CDR2 is YYEEEE. Trimming stripped 4 bases from V and 8 bases from J, with 15 bases between. The length of the CDR3 is 14 residues. Here the CDR3 reads CASSAGSGGEKLFF. DNA of the CDR3: TGTGCCAGCAGCGCCGGTTCCGGCGGGGAAAAACTGTTTTTT.

There are a few counts of this clone. The rearrangement uses TRBV5-1 and TRBJ2-7; 11 bases match TRBD2. Germline CDR1 SGHRS, CDR2 YFSETQ. The CDR3 is 16 residues long. Trimming took 0 bases from V and 3 from J; bases not matched to a gene: 5. The CDR3 loop is CASSLGTSGWSYEQYF. For the CDR3, the DNA is TGCGCCAGCAGCTTGGGGACTAGCGGGTGGAGCTACGAGCAGTACTTC.

This clone was picked up one time. This chain links TRBV6-6 with TRBJ2-5; 13 positions match TRBD2. The CDR3 is made up of 15 amino acids. V gave up 6 bases and J gave up 4 bases; unmatched junction bases: 5. Germline V gene sequence: CDR1 MNHNY, CDR2 SVGAGI (reference sequence). The CDR3 protein is CASRVTSGGRETQYF. CDR3 in DNA: TGTGCCAGCAGAGTGACTAGCGGGGGGAGAGAGACCCAGTACTTC.